These T cell receptor beta chains were read from a single sample in a study of blood T cell repertoires in COVID-19. Assay used: immunoSEQ multiplex PCR; TCRdb lists only in-frame clones, some missing. The sample holds around 300,000 clones, 90% seen once. The sample was PBMCs or T cells enriched from blood (not recorded which). These receptors all stem from a woman between 18 and 29 years old with acute COVID-19. CDR3s include the opening cysteine and the closing phenylalanine or tryptophan. The D gene is left open where the match is weak. Expanded clones are given a class, and other clones once, few, many or no size at all.

>TRBV28|-|TRBD2|TRBJ2-1
TGTGCCAGCAGGCCTATAGCGGGGTACTACAATGAGCAGTTCTTC
CASRPIAGYYNEQFF
>TRBV6-5|-|TRBD1|TRBJ2-4
TGTGCCAGCAGTTACTCTCAGGGGGCTGCCAAAAACATTCAGTACTTC
CASSYSQGAAKNIQYF
>TRBV5-1|-|-|TRBJ2-5
TGCGCCAGCAGCTTACTCAGTCCGGGACAAGAGACCCAGTACTTC
CASSLLSPGQETQYF
>TRBV7-8|-|-|TRBJ1-1
TGTGCCAGCAGCGCCTATACAGAGAACACTGAAGCTTTCTTT
CASSAYTENTEAFF
>TRBV29-1|-|-|TRBJ1-1
TGCAGCGTTGAAGATCCTCTAGGGGGTACTGAAGCTTTCTTT
CSVEDPLGGTEAFF
>TRBV11-3|-|TRBD1|TRBJ1-2
TGTGCCAGCAGCACGGGACAGGCCCATGGCTACACCTTC
CASSTGQAHGYTF
>TRBV10-3|-|-|TRBJ1-1
TGTGCCATCAGGGACAAAAAGGGCTTAGGGGCTTTCTTT
CAIRDKKGLGAFF
>TRBV19|-|-|TRBJ2-7
TGTGCCAGTCAGTATTCAGGGGCCAGAAGTTACGAGCAGTACTTC
CASQYSGARSYEQYF
>TRBV4-1|-|TRBD2|TRBJ2-7
TGCGCCAGCAGCCCCCTCGAACTAGCGGGAAAATACGAGCAGTACTTC
CASSPLELAGKYEQYF
>TRBV7-3|-|-|TRBJ1-5
TGTGCCAGCAGCCCCACGGGGGGGGACAATCAGCCCCAGCATTTT
CASSPTGGDNQPQHF
>TRBV29-1|once|TRBD2|TRBJ2-7
TGCAGCGCCGGGGGAGGGGTAGTCGAGCAGTACTTC
CSAGGGVVEQYF
>TRBV28|-|-|TRBJ1-2
TGTGCCAGCACAGGATTTTATGGCTACACCTTC
CASTGFYGYTF
>TRBV19|-|-|TRBJ2-5
TGTGCCAGTAGCCTTCGGGGACAAGAGACCCAGTACTTC
CASSLRGQETQYF
>TRBV14|-|TRBD1|TRBJ2-7
TGTGCCAGCAGCCCCGGGACAGGCATCTACGAGCAGTACTTC
CASSPGTGIYEQYF
>TRBV7-3|-|-|TRBJ1-2
TGTGCCAGCAGCTTACTCCCCGGAGGGGACTATGGCTACACCTTC
CASSLLPGGDYGYTF
>TRBV6-5|-|-|TRBJ2-7
TGTGCCAGCACCCCGATTGGACAGCCGCTCTTTCAGTACTTC
CASTPIGQPLFQYF
>TRBV14|-|-|TRBJ1-3
TGTGCCAGCAGCCCCCTGGCAGGCTCTGGAAACACCATATATTTT
CASSPLAGSGNTIYF
>TRBV28|-|TRBD1|TRBJ1-6
TGTGCCAGCAGTTTAGGACAGGGAGAGAATTCACCCCTCCACTTT
CASSLGQGENSPLHF
>TRBV5-1|-|TRBD2|TRBJ2-1
TGCGCCAGCAGCCCAATTAGCGGGAGGGCCCGTAATGAGCAGTTCTTC
CASSPISGRARNEQFF
>TRBV4-1|-|TRBD1|TRBJ2-7
TGCGCCAGCAGCCAAACCGGGACAGGTTTCTACGAGCAGTACTTC
CASSQTGTGFYEQYF
>TRBV4-1|-|TRBD2|TRBJ2-3
TGCGCCAGCAGCCAATTAAGGCTAGCGGGGCTTAGCACAGATACGCAGTATTTT
CASSQLRLAGLSTDTQYF
>TRBV24-1|-|-|TRBJ2-2
TGTGCCACCAGTGATTGGCTTATAAACGGGGAGCTGTTTTTT
CATSDWLINGELFF
>TRBV6-5|-|TRBD2|TRBJ2-1
TGTGCCAGCAGTTCCGGGACTAGCGGTTACAATGAGCAGTTCTTC
CASSSGTSGYNEQFF
>TRBV7-3|-|TRBD2|TRBJ2-3
TGTGCCAGCAGCTTAGGACTAGCGGGGCCCCTGGATACGCAGTATTTT
CASSLGLAGPLDTQYF
>TRBV7-8|-|-|TRBJ1-2
TGTGCCAGCAGCCCGAGCGGACCCGGCTATGGCTACACCTTC
CASSPSGPGYGYTF
>TRBV11-2|-|-|TRBJ2-1
TGTGCCAGCAGCGCAGAACAGGGCCCTTGGGGTGACAATGAGCAGTTCTTC
CASSAEQGPWGDNEQFF
>TRBV19|-|TRBD1|TRBJ2-1
TGTGCCACACGGACAGGGGGCAATGAGCAGTTCTTC
CATRTGGNEQFF
>TRBV18|-|-|TRBJ1-2
TGTGCCAGCTCACCACTCAGGGACACCTATGGCTACACCTTC
CASSPLRDTYGYTF
>TRBV5-1|-|TRBD1|TRBJ1-6
TGCGCCAGCAGCTTGGGGACAGGGGTTCGTAATTCACCCCTCCACTTT
CASSLGTGVRNSPLHF
>TRBV19|-|TRBD2|TRBJ2-1
TGTGCCAGTAGGGGTCAGGCTAGCGGGAGAGGTAATGAGCAGTTCTTC
CASRGQASGRGNEQFF
>TRBV9|-|-|TRBJ2-7
TGTGCCAGCAGCGTAGGGCCTGCGGAGGGGCGCGAGCAGTACTTC
CASSVGPAEGREQYF
>TRBV5-1|-|TRBD1|TRBJ1-2
TGCGCCAGCAGCCTACAGGACAGGAACTATGGCTACACCTTC
CASSLQDRNYGYTF
>TRBV5-1|-|TRBD2|TRBJ2-1
TGCGCCAGCAGCCAAACTAGCGGGAGGGCCGATGAGCAGTTCTTC
CASSQTSGRADEQFF
>TRBV6-5|-|TRBD1|TRBJ2-7
TGTGCCAGCAGTTACTCGGGACAGGGCTACGAGCAGTACTTC
CASSYSGQGYEQYF
>TRBV10-2|few|-|TRBJ1-5
TGCGCCAGCAGTCGGGAATATCAGCCCCAGCATTTT
CASSREYQPQHF
>TRBV3-1/TRBV3-2|-|TRBD1|TRBJ1-1
TGTGCCAGCAGTACTAAGGGGGCCTGGACTGAAGCTTTCTTT
CASSTKGAWTEAFF
>TRBV7-3|-|TRBD2|TRBJ2-2
TGTGCCAGCAGCTTATCCGGCGGGACTAGTGAGACCGGGGAGCTGTTTTTT
CASSLSGGTSETGELFF
>TRBV28|-|-|TRBJ1-1
TGTGCCAGCAGTTTCTTAAAGCAAAACACTGAAGCTTTCTTT
CASSFLKQNTEAFF
>TRBV19|-|-|TRBJ2-5
TGTGCCAGTAGTATTGGCCTCGGGGAGACCCAGTACTTC
CASSIGLGETQYF
>TRBV7-3|-|TRBD1|TRBJ1-1
TGTGCCAGCAGCTTACTTCGGACAGGGGGTAACACTGAAGCTTTCTTT
CASSLLRTGGNTEAFF
>TRBV7-3|-|-|TRBJ2-1
TGTGCCAGCAGCCCCCCCGGGAGATTGGATGAGCAGTTCTTC
CASSPPGRLDEQFF
>TRBV7-3|-|TRBD2|TRBJ2-3
TGTGCCAGCAGCTTAGGACTAGCGGGAGTTGATACGCAGTATTTT
CASSLGLAGVDTQYF